This TCR beta chain was found in a study of PD-1 blockade in classical Hodgkin lymphoma. Relapse was seen in all patients after autologous stem cell transplantation, and brentuximab vedotin exposure was variable. In its sample, this clone was seen a few times. Sequenced by immunoSEQ multiplex PCR; TCRdb stores in-frame clones only, minus some. This sample yields some 22,000 clones, of which around three quarters are seen a single time; 17% belongs to the top ten. Germline assignment: CDR1 SEHNR and CDR2 FQNEAQ (reference sequence). The CDR3 has 15 amino acids. V dropped 3 bases and J dropped 2; count of bases not matched to a gene: 6.

This TCR derives from a human donor with classical Hodgkin lymphoma. V and J are TRBV7-9 and TRBJ2-7, with 8 bases that match TRBD2. This material consisted of peripheral blood mononuclear cells (PBMCs), taken before the second cycle of nivolumab. The CDR3 sequence: CASSFLAGLAYEQYF. CDR3 DNA sequence: TGTGCCAGCAGCTTTCTAGCGGGCCTTGCCTACGAGCAGTACTTC.